The entry that follows covers one T cell receptor beta chain sequence. What it binds is unknown. Hyperthyroidism, newly diagnosed and lasting under 2 months, affected patients aged 18 to 65. Those patients with uncontrolled infection, other autoimmune disease, pregnancy or lactation were excluded. Diagnoses were made from clinical symptoms, serum measures (thyroxine and TRAb), thyroid ultrasound and orbital computed tomography. Amplified TCR beta CDR3 regions came from RNA transcripts. The HTBI primer set was used in a first-round RT-PCR of the TCR CDR3. TCRdb re-analysed the multiplex PCR reads in MiXCR, keeping a single row per CDR3 protein. The profile shows approximately 500,000 distinct CDR3 sequences, around 42% of them singletons. Per the germline V gene, CDR1 is SNHLY and CDR2 is FYNNEI. V lost 5 bases to trimming and J lost 6 bases; unmatched junction nucleotides: 13. The CDR3 is 16 residues long.

The data were obtained in a study of T cells in Graves' hyperthyroidism and ophthalmopathy. Overall study findings and caveats: The model's output predicted ophthalmopathy at a median of roughly 6.9 months prior to onset.

The gene calls are TRBV2 and TRBJ2-1; TRBD1 matches 7 bases. Sequencing used peripheral blood or thyroid tissue (not recorded which). The TCR originated in a woman aged 18-30 years with Graves' hyperthyroidism. The CDR3 protein is CASSPLRDSSFNEQFF. CDR3 coding DNA: TGTGCCAGCAGTCCCCTCCGGGACAGTTCTTTCAATGAGCAGTTCTTC. Full variable domain (outside the CDR3, taken from reference TRBV2 and TRBJ2-1): EPEVTQTPSHQVTQMGQEVILRCVPISNHLYFYWYRQILGQKVEFLVSFYNNEISEKSEIFDDQFSVERPDGSNFTLKIRSTKLEDSAMYFCASSPLRDSSFNEQFFGPGTRLTVL.